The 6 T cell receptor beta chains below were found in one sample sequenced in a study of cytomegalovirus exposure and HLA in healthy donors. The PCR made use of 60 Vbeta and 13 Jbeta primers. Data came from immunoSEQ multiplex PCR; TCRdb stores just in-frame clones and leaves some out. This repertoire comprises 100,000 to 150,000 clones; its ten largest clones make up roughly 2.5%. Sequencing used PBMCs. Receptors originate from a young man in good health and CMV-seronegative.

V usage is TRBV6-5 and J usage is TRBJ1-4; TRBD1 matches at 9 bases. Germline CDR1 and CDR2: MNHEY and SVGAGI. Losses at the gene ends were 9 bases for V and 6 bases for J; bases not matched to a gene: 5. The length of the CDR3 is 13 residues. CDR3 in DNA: TGTGCCAGTGCCGGGACAGGGTATGAAAAACTGTTTTTT. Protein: CASAGTGYEKLFF.

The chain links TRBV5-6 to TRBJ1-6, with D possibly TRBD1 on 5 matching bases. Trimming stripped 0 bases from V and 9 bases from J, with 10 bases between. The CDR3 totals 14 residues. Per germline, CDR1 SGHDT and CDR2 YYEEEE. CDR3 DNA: TGTGCCAGCAGCTTGGGAGACAGTGGTTCACCCCTCCACTTT. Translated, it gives CASSLGDSGSPLHF.

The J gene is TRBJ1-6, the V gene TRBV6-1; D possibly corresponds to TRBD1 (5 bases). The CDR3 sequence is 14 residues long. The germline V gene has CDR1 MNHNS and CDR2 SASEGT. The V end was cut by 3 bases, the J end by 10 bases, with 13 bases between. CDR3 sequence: CASSEGLLRSPLHF. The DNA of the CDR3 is TGTGCCAGCAGTGAGGGACTCTTGAGATCACCCCTCCACTTT.

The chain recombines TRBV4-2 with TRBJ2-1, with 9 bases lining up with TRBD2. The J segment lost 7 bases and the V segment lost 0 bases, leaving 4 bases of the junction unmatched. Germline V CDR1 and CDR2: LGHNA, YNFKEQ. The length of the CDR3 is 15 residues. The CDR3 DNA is TGTGCCAGCAGCCAAGAGTCTAGCGGGATGAATGAGCAGTTCTTC. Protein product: CASSQESSGMNEQFF.

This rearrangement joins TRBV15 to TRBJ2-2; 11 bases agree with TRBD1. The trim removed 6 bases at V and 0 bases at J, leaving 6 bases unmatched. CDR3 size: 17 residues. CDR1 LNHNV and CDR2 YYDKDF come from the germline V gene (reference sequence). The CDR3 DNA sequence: TGTGCCACCAGAAAGGACAGGGGGCAGACGAACACCGGGGAGCTGTTTTTT. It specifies CATRKDRGQTNTGELFF.

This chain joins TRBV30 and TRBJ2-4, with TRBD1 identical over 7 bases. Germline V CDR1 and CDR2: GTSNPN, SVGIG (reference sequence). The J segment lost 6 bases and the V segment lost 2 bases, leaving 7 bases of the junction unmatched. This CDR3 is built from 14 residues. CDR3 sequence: CAWSHRTGRNIQYF. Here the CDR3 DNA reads TGTGCCTGGAGTCATCGGACAGGTCGAAACATTCAGTACTTC.